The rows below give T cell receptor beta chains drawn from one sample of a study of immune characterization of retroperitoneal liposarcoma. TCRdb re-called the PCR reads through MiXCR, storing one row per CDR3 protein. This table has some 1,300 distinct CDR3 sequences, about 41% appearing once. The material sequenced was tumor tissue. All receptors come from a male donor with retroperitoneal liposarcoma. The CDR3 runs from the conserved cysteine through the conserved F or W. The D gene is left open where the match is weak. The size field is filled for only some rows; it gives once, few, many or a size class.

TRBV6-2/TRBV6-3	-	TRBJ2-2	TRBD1	TGTGCCAGCAGTCCGGGGACAGACCACACCGGGGAGCTGTTTTTT	CASSPGTDHTGELFF
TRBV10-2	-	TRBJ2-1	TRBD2	TGCGCCAGCATAGGAGCGGGAGGATACAATGAGCAGTTCTTC	CASIGAGGYNEQFF
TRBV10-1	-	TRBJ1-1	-	TGCGCCAGCAGTGAGTCGATCGGGGACACTGAAGCTTTCTTT	CASSESIGDTEAFF
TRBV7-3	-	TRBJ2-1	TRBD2	TGTGCCAGCAGCTTGGACGGGGGGAGTTACAATGAGCAGTTCTTC	CASSLDGGSYNEQFF
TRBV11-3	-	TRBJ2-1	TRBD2	TGTGCCAGCAGCTTAATCGGACTAGCGGGAGGGAATGAGCAGTTCTTC	CASSLIGLAGGNEQFF
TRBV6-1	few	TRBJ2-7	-	TGTGCCAGCAGTCAAAACTCCCGCTACGAGCAGTACTTC	CASSQNSRYEQYF
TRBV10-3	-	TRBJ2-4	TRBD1	TGTGCCATCAGTGAGAGGACAGGGGGCTCGGGAAACATTCAGTACTTC	CAISERTGGSGNIQYF
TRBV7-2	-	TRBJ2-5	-	TGTGCCAGCAGCTTTCATAGGGAGGCCCAGTACTTC	CASSFHREAQYF
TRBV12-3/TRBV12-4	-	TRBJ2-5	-	TGTGCCAGCAGTGCACAGGGTAAAAAGACCCAGTACTTC	CASSAQGKKTQYF
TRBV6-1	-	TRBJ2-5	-	TGTGCCAGCAGTAGTCAACAGGGTGAGGTCCAAGAGACCCAGTACTTC	CASSSQQGEVQETQYF
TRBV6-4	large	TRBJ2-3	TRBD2	TGTGCCAGCAGTGAGCGGGGGGGCACAGATACGCAGTATTTT	CASSERGGTDTQYF
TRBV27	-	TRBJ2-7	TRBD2	TGTGCCAGCAGTTTGCGACTAGCGTACAATGAGCAGTACTTC	CASSLRLAYNEQYF
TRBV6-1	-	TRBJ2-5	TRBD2	TGTGCCAGCAGCGAAGGTGGGGGGGGGATGGAGACCCAGTACTTC	CASSEGGGGMETQYF
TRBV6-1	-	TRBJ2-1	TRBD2	TGTGCCAGCAGTGAATTCGTCGGGGGGAATCAAGGGAATGGGCAGTTCTTC	CASSEFVGGNQGNGQFF
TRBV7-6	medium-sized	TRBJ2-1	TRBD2	TGTGCCAGCAGCACGACTAGCGGGGGGTCCATGTCCTACGAGCAGTTCTTC	CASSTTSGGSMSYEQFF
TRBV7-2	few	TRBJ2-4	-	TGTGCCAGCAGTTCGGACAGAAGCTTAGCGTTAAACATTCAGTACTTC	CASSSDRSLALNIQYF
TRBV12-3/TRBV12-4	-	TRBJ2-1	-	TGTGCCAGCAGTAGCTTGAATGAGCAGTTCTTC	CASSSLNEQFF
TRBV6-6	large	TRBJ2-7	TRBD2	TGTGCCAGCAGTTACTCCAGCGGGGGGGCCCATGAGCAGTACTTC	CASSYSSGGAHEQYF
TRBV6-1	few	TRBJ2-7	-	TGTGCCAGCAGGGTGGACAGATCTGTTTCAAATGAGCAGTACTTC	CASRVDRSVSNEQYF
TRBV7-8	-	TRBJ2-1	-	TGTGCCAGCAGTTTTTCCGGGACTCCACACAATGAGCAGTTCTTC	CASSFSGTPHNEQFF
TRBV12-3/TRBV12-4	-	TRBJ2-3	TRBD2	TGTGCCAGCAGGAGCGGGATTAGCACAGATACGCAGTATTTT	CASRSGISTDTQYF
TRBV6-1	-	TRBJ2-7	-	TGTGCCAGCAGTGAATATGCGCTAGCCAGCTCCTACGAGCAGTACTTC	CASSEYALASSYEQYF
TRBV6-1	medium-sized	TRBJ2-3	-	TGTGCCAGCAGTGAAGTCGGCGGGTATAGCACAGATACGCAGTATTTT	CASSEVGGYSTDTQYF
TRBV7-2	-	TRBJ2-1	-	TGTGCCAGCAGCTTAGTTGACTACCAAGAGACCCAGTTCTTC	CASSLVDYQETQFF